This T cell receptor (beta chain) was sequenced in a study of tumor and adjacent non-tumor tissue in lung cancer. Remarks on this clonotype: Being one base from a much bigger clone, this may be a read error. Because the CDR3 is missing its conserved closing phenylalanine or tryptophan, this is likely a read error. Because the CDR3's place on the DNA is in doubt, the DNA is left out and the CDR3 is given as listed by TCRdb.

Three rounds of nested PCR, following a modified ARM-PCR protocol, produced the TCRbeta library. TCRdb re-analysed the multiplex PCR reads in MiXCR, keeping a single row per CDR3 protein. The table lists 40,000 to 50,000 distinct CDR3 sequences, under 75% of them singletons. Germline values: CDR1 SGHNT, CDR2 YENEEA. A total of 14 residues make up the CDR3, ends included. The template was RNA from unsorted bulk tissue. This non-tumor lung sample came from over 3 cm beyond the tumor edge. The rearrangement joins TRBV11-3 to TRBJ2-7; the table's D call, TRBD1, has no DNA check behind it. This sequence originates from a woman in her seventies with non-small cell lung cancer. Sample: distant non-tumor lung tissue. CDR3 protein: CASSPSGQPYELCS.